These 10 T cell receptor beta chains were sequenced from one sample in a study of T cell repertoires in cytomegalovirus infection. Their antigens are not known. TCRdb redid the calling of the reads with MiXCR, one entry per CDR3 protein. The table records about 480,000 distinct CDR3 sequences, roughly a third of them present only once. The source material was cultured PBMCs, sampled from culture after CMV antigen stimulation. These TCRs come from a human donor in good health (CMV status not recorded). Some clones in this sample may be carry-over from other donors' samples.

This clonotype occurred a few times. This chain uses TRBV7-2 with TRBJ1-1, with unresolved D. The CDR3 spans 13 residues. The V and J ends lost 4 bases and 9 bases respectively, with 15 bases between them. The germline gives CDR1 SGHTA, CDR2 FQGNSA. The CDR3 loop is CASSSYLGSQAFF. Here the CDR3 DNA reads TGTGCCAGCAGCTCCTACCTGGGCAGTCAAGCTTTCTTT.

This clonotype turned up a few times. V is TRBV12-3 or TRBV12-4 and J is TRBJ2-1; 7 nucleotides align to TRBD2. This CDR3 is built from 14 residues. Trimming cost V 7 bases and J 7 bases; bases outside gene matches: 10. CDR3 sequence (DNA): TGTGCCAGCACCCTTGGGGGAGCGGGAAATGAGCAGTTCTTC. Protein: CASTLGGAGNEQFF.

V and J are TRBV5-4 and TRBJ2-3, with 12 nucleotides matching TRBD2. J gave up 3 bases and V 2 bases, and 4 bases lay outside the gene matches. The CDR3 extends over 16 amino acids. Looked up from germline, CDR1 is SGHNT and CDR2 is YYREEE (reference sequence). In nucleotides, the CDR3 is TGTGCCAGCAGCTTCCGACTAGCGGGGGATACAGATACGCAGTATTTT. Translating it yields CASSFRLAGDTDTQYF.

The gene calls are TRBV7-2 and TRBJ1-1; 7 nucleotides line up with TRBD1. Germline values: CDR1 SGHTA, CDR2 FQGNSA. Losses at the gene ends were 5 bases for V and 4 bases for J; bases not matched to a gene: 7. This CDR3 has 14 residues. The CDR3: CASSLGTVSTEAFF. CDR3 nucleotide sequence: TGTGCCAGCAGCCTGGGGACAGTGAGCACTGAAGCTTTCTTT.

This sequence joins TRBV27 and TRBJ1-6, with D possibly matching TRBD1 (6 bases). The CDR3 length is 15 residues. V was clipped by 2 bases and J by 6 bases, with 11 bases between them. Germline V gene sequence: CDR1 MNHEY, CDR2 SMNVEV (reference sequence). The CDR3 reads CASSLRGSGNSPLHF. The CDR3 DNA reads as TGTGCCAGCAGTTTAAGGGGGTCGGGTAATTCACCCCTCCACTTT.

This clonotype came up a few times. Germline is not matched at one junction end, which may reflect a read error. The rearrangement uses TRBV27 and TRBJ1-5; D unclear. Germline V CDR1 and CDR2: MNHEY, SMNVEV (reference sequence). The CDR3 sequence is 13 residues long. The chain's CDR3 is CPGEAVRNQPQHF. The CDR3 coding sequence is TGCCCTGGAGAGGCAGTCCGCAATCAGCCCCAGCATTTT.

The rearrangement uses TRBV20-1 and TRBJ2-7; D possibly corresponds to TRBD1 (6 bases). V lost 1 base and J lost 1, with 17 bases in between. The V gene's germline CDR1 is DFQATT and CDR2 SNEGSKA (reference sequence). The CDR3 runs 16 residues. The CDR3 DNA is TGCAGTGCTAGAGGTCCGGGACATCCGACATCCTACGAGCAGTACTTC. It is translated as CSARGPGHPTSYEQYF.

V usage is TRBV18 and J usage is TRBJ2-1; no reliable D call. This CDR3 region has 14 residues. The germline V gene encodes CDR1 KGHSH and CDR2 LQKENI. Trimming removed 2 bases at V and 7 bases at J, with 12 bases between. The CDR3 DNA sequence: TGTGCCAGCTCACCAAGTTCCTCAAATAATGAGCAGTTCTTC. Translating gives CASSPSSSNNEQFF.

The rearrangement joins TRBV12-3 or TRBV12-4 to TRBJ1-5; D not resolved. The CDR3 extends over 14 amino acids. Between the trimmed V and J ends, which lost 5 bases and 5 bases, there was a span of 13 bases. CDR3 loop: CASSPQTAHQPQHF. The CDR3, as DNA: TGTGCCAGCAGTCCTCAGACGGCTCATCAGCCCCAGCATTTT.

This clonotype was seen repeatedly, ten times or more. CDR3 in DNA: TGTGCCAGCAGCCTATTCCGGGACGACTATGGCTACACCTTC. It is translated as CASSLFRDDYGYTF. V is TRBV7-2 and J is TRBJ1-2; D perhaps matches TRBD1 (5 bases). The V and J ends lost 5 bases and 3 bases respectively, with 13 bases between them. The CDR3 loop spans 14 amino acids. The V gene's germline CDR1 is SGHTA and CDR2 FQGNSA.